Sequencing of this T cell receptor beta chain was carried out in a study of vaccination and CD4 T cells after COVID-19. As for the study in general: With a range of 35 to 161, the median interval from diagnosis to drawing post-COVID samples was about 100 days.

There are 16 residues in the CDR3. Trimming removed 3 bases from V and 3 bases from J; junction bases left unmatched: 6. The treatment was: roughly 10-day PBMC culture with coronavirus spike peptide pools or control peptides (ViraFEST assay). This clonotype has more than one count but fewer than ten. Its target is unknown. Sequencing of DNA taken from cultured CD4+ T cells relied on the Oncomine TCR Beta short-read assay. TCRdb ran MiXCR on the PCR reads and lists one entry per CDR3 protein. The sample consists of 20,000 to 25,000 distinct CDR3 sequences, approximately 40% of them appearing once. The source is a human donor who had recovered from COVID-19. The material was CD4+ T cells from blood, cultured in vitro, obtained before SARS-CoV-2 vaccination. The chain uses TRBV12-3 or TRBV12-4 and TRBJ2-5; 11 nucleotides match TRBD2. In nucleotides, the CDR3 is TGTGCCAGCAGTTTCGGTAGCGGGGGGGCCGAAGAGACCCAGTACTTC. Its translation is CASSFGSGGAEETQYF.